This T cell receptor beta chain was recovered during a study of cytomegalovirus exposure and HLA in healthy donors. This clone turned up a few times. Its matching antigen is unknown. With 60 Vbeta and 13 Jbeta primers, the PCR was carried out. Profiling relied on immunoSEQ multiplex PCR, and the TCRdb table lists in-frame clones only, not all of them. Among tens of thousands of clones listed, 72% were seen once. Findings and limits, study-wide: Trimming of TCR beta V- and J-genes showed a link, identified in a later analysis, to a missense DCLRE1C variant. Researchers catalogued about 150 TCR beta chains as cytomegalovirus-associated. When the data were analyzed later, several of the most significant clusters appeared to be linked to common viral pathogens.

The CDR3 spans 14 residues. V shed 6 bases and J shed 4 bases, with 13 bases lying between them. Germline V gives CDR1 SNHLY, CDR2 FYNNEI. Sequencing was done on a sample of PBMCs. This receptor was obtained from a woman aged 35 to 49 in good health and CMV-seropositive. The chain couples TRBV2 to TRBJ1-5; no definite D call. The CDR3 protein is CASSGPSGNQPQHF. As DNA, the CDR3 is TGTGCCAGCAGCGGACCCAGCGGGAATCAGCCCCAGCATTTT.